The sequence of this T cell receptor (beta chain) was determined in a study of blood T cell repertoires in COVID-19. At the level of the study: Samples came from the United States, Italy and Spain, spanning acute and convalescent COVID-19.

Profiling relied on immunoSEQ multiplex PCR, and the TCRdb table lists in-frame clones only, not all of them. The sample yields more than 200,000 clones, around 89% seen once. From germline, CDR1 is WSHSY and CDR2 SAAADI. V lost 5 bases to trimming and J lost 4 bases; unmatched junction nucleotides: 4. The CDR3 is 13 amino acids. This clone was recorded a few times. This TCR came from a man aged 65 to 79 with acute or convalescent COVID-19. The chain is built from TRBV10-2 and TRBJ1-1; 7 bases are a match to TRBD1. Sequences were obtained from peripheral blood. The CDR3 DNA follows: TGCGCCAGCAGTCACTCAGGGGGCACTGAAGCTTTCTTT. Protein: CASSHSGGTEAFF.